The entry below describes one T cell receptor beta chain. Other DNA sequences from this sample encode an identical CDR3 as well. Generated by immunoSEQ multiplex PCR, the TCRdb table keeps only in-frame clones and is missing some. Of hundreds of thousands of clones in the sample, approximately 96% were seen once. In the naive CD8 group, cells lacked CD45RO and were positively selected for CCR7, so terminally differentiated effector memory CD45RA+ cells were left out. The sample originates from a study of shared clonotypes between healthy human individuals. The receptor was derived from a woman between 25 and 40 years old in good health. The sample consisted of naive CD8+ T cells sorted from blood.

The CDR3 DNA reads as TGCGCCAGCAGCGCCGGGACAGCGAGCACAGATACGCAGTATTTT. Translation: CASSAGTASTDTQYF. The J gene is TRBJ2-3, the V gene TRBV5-1, with 7 bases that match TRBD1. Germline V lookup: CDR1 SGHRS, CDR2 YFSETQ. Trimming at V came to 4 bases and at J to 0 bases, leaving 5 bases not matched to a gene. The CDR3 contains 15 residues.